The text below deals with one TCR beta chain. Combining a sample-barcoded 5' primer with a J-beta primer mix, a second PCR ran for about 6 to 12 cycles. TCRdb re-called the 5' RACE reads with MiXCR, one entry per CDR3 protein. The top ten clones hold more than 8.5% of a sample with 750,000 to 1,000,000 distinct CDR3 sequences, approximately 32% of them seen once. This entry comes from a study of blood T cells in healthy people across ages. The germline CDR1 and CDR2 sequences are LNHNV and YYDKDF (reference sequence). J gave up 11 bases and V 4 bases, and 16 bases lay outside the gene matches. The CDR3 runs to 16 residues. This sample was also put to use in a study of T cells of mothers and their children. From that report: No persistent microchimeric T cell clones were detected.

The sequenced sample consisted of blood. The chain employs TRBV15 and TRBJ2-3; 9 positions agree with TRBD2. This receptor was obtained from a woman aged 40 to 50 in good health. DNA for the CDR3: TGTGCCACCAGCAAAGAACCCGGGACTAGCAGACGTGGGCAGTATTTT. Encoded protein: CATSKEPGTSRRGQYF.